Each of the 17 T cell receptor beta chains below was sequenced from the same sample in a study of blood T cells in healthy people across ages. Through a sample-barcoded 5' primer and a J-beta primer mix, a second PCR was run for roughly 7 to 12 cycles. In TCRdb, the 5' RACE reads were re-called with MiXCR into one record per CDR3 protein. Here the sample spans 1.8 million or so distinct CDR3 sequences, roughly two fifths being singletons. Sample: blood. The receptors originated from a human donor in good health.

The J gene is TRBJ2-5, the V gene TRBV2; D ambiguous. The CDR3 totals 16 residues. Trimming cost V 6 bases and J 1 base, with 18 bases left between them. Germline assignment: CDR1 SNHLY and CDR2 FYNNEI. CDR3 sequence: CASSRPTARTQETQYF. The CDR3 DNA is TGTGCCAGCAGCCGCCCGACCGCCCGGACCCAAGAGACCCAGTACTTC.

The rearrangement links TRBV4-1 to TRBJ1-1, with D possibly matching TRBD1 (5 bases). The CDR3 covers 14 residues. CDR1 is MGHRA, CDR2 YSYEKL, per germline. V lost 1 base, J lost 7 bases, and 13 bases lay in between. This chain's CDR3 is CASSQGRGGYEAFF. CDR3 DNA sequence: TGCGCCAGCAGCCAAGGCCGCGGGGGTTATGAAGCTTTCTTT.

The chain uses TRBV2 and TRBJ1-5, with D possibly TRBD1 on 6 matching bases. The CDR3 is 15 amino acids. V was cut by 10 bases and J by 5 bases, with 21 bases left in between. In germline, CDR1 is SNHLY, CDR2 FYNNEI. This CDR3 reads CATARGPEMDQPQHF. CDR3 DNA sequence: TGTGCCACCGCACGGGGGCCAGAGATGGATCAGCCCCAGCATTTT.

The rearrangement uses TRBV5-1 and TRBJ1-2, with D unclear. CDR3 size: 13 residues. Germline V gene sequence: CDR1 SGHRS, CDR2 YFSETQ. V was trimmed by 4 bases and J by 7 bases, leaving 14 bases between them. CDR3 protein: CASSAGPGSGYTF. In DNA, the CDR3 is TGCGCCAGCAGCGCCGGCCCAGGAAGTGGCTACACCTTC.

CDR3 loop: CASSASGLNYEQYF. Written as DNA, the CDR3 is TGTGCCAGCAGCGCAAGCGGACTAAACTACGAGCAGTACTTC. The chain recombines TRBV9 with TRBJ2-4; D may be TRBD2 (6 bases). Gene TRBJ2-7 matches the end of the DNA better, so the J call may be wrong. There are 14 residues in the CDR3. The germline gives CDR1 SGDLS, CDR2 YYNGEE.

This clonotype showed up many times. The chain employs TRBV7-8 and TRBJ2-7; 7 nucleotides agree with TRBD1. CDR1 and CDR2 from the germline V gene are SGHVS and FQNEAQ. Trimming took 3 bases from V and 3 from J; bases not matched to a gene: 8. The CDR3 is 15 amino acids. This CDR3 reads CASSLYPGQLYEQYF. CDR3 DNA: TGTGCCAGCAGCTTGTATCCGGGACAGCTCTACGAGCAGTACTTC.

The chain is built from TRBV11-2 and TRBJ2-1; 9 bases fit TRBD2. The length of the CDR3 is 15 residues. V lost 6 bases to trimming and J lost 7 bases; unmatched junction nucleotides: 10. The germline V gene encodes CDR1 SGHAT and CDR2 FQNNGV. CDR3 sequence reads: CASSPGTSSFNEQFF. CDR3 DNA: TGTGCCAGCAGTCCCGGGACTAGCTCTTTTAATGAGCAGTTCTTC.

This clonotype has a handful of counts. The chain employs TRBV5-1 and TRBJ2-1; a possible D gene is TRBD2 (5 bases). CDR3 length: 16 amino acids. Germline V lookup: CDR1 SGHRS, CDR2 YFSETQ. The V end lost 0 bases, the J end lost 4 bases, and 14 bases lay between the germline ends. CDR3: CASSLGLGAEYNEQFF. In nucleotides, the CDR3 is TGCGCCAGCAGCTTGGGTTTGGGAGCGGAGTACAATGAGCAGTTCTTC.

The chain employs TRBV28 and TRBJ1-6; the D gene is possibly TRBD1 (6 bases). This CDR3 comprises 15 residues. Trimming stripped 6 bases from V and 7 bases from J, with 16 bases between. The germline CDR1 and CDR2 sequences are MDHEN and SYDVKM. The CDR3 DNA follows: TGTGCCAGCAGGGGAGGGGGACGGACGAATTCACCCCTCCACTTT. This codes for CASRGGGRTNSPLHF.

Points on this clonotype: At one boundary the junction diverges from the germline segment, which might be a read error. V gene TRBV20-1 combines with J gene TRBJ2-1; D might be TRBD2 (6 bases). The CDR3 totals 15 residues. CDR1 is DFQATT and CDR2 is SNEGSKA in the germline V gene (reference sequence). CDR3 residues: CGARGGGVSYNEQFF. In nucleotides, the CDR3 is TGCGGTGCTAGAGGCGGCGGGGTTTCCTACAATGAGCAGTTCTTC.

The V call is TRBV30, the J call TRBJ2-1; tentatively, D is TRBD1 or TRBD2 (6 bases each). Germline CDR1 GTSNPN, CDR2 SVGIG (reference sequence). This CDR3 contains 12 residues. Trimming cost V 4 bases and J 8 bases, with 12 bases left between them. The chain's CDR3 is CAWTSEGDEQFF. In DNA form, the CDR3 reads TGTGCCTGGACTAGCGAGGGGGATGAGCAGTTCTTC.

A single count supports this clonotype. V is TRBV11-1 and J is TRBJ2-1; D may be TRBD1 (5 bases). Germline CDR1 and CDR2: SGHAT and FQDESV (reference sequence). Trimming pared 5 bases from V and 9 bases from J, leaving 14 bases between. The CDR3 runs to 13 residues. CDR3 sequence (DNA): TGTGCCAGCAGCCACGCCCCCAGGGTTGAGCAGTTCTTC. It encodes CASSHAPRVEQFF.

In the case of this clonotype: A junction boundary mismatches the germline segment, possibly from a read error. The chain employs TRBV20-1 and TRBJ1-4, with D hard to call. Germline V CDR1 and CDR2: DFQATT, SNEGSKA (reference sequence). The CDR3 sequence is 12 residues long. The CDR3 coding sequence is TGCAGTGCAACGGGATCTAATGAAAAACCGTTTTTT. Translated: CSATGSNEKPFF.

This clonotype has only a few counts. The rearrangement links TRBV7-2 to TRBJ1-1; D is unclear. Germline assignment: CDR1 SGHTA and CDR2 FQGNSA. Trimming pared 1 base from V and 4 bases from J, leaving 10 bases between. The length of the CDR3 is 14 residues. The CDR3 DNA is TGTGCCAGCAGCTTAGTAGACTTTCGCACTGAAGCTTTCTTT. As protein: CASSLVDFRTEAFF.

The chain has TRBV7-9 and TRBJ2-7; D perhaps matches TRBD1 (6 bases). The CDR3 is 15 amino acids. The germline CDR1 and CDR2 sequences are SEHNR and FQNEAQ (reference sequence). V gave up 5 bases and J gave up 4 bases, with 18 bases separating them. The DNA of the CDR3 is TGTGCCAGCAGCCCAAACTTGGGGGCTAGGTACGAGCAGTACTTC. Its protein product is CASSPNLGARYEQYF. The full variable domain, its missing parts supplied by reference TRBV7-9 and TRBJ2-7, is DTGVSQNPRHKITKRGQNVTFRCDPISEHNRLYWYRQTLGQGPEFLTYFQNEAQLEKSRLLSDRFSAERPKGSFSTLEIQRTEQGDSAMYLCASSPNLGARYEQYFGPGTRLTVT.

Concerning this clonotype: One end of the junction varies from germline; a read error may be responsible. The chain has TRBV4-1 and TRBJ1-6; TRBD1 might be the D (5 bases). Germline V gene lookup returns CDR1 MGHRA and CDR2 YSYEKL. The CDR3 consists of 14 residues. CDR3 nucleotides: TGCGTCAGCAGCCCCGCCAGGGAAGGTTCACCCCTCCACTTT. Protein product: CVSSPAREGSPLHF.

The gene calls are TRBV4-2 and TRBJ2-4; 7 bases are a match to TRBD1. The junction had 11 bases not matched to a gene; V was cut back by 0 bases and J by 0 bases. CDR1 is LGHNA and CDR2 is YNFKEQ in the germline V gene. The length of the CDR3 is 19 residues. The CDR3: CASSQDWDQGGLAKNIQYF. As DNA, the CDR3 is TGTGCCAGCAGCCAAGATTGGGACCAAGGGGGCCTAGCCAAAAACATTCAGTACTTC.